A selection of T cell receptor beta chains follows, all from one sample in a study of blood T cell repertoires in COVID-19. This table comes from immunoSEQ multiplex PCR, and its TCRdb copy is limited to in-frame clones, with some not included. The profile shows 150,000 to 200,000 clones, approximately 90% of them singletons. What was sequenced was peripheral blood. These receptors were collected from a woman aged 18-29 years who had recovered from COVID-19. Both conserved end residues are part of each CDR3. Fields, in order: V gene, J gene, D gene, CDR3 length, clone size, CDR3 DNA, CDR3 protein. D genes are given only for firm matches. The size field is filled for only some rows; it gives once, few, many or a size class.

>TRBV2|TRBJ1-2|.|13|.
TGTGCCAGCGGCGTTTCAGGCGCATATGGCTACACCTTC
CASGVSGAYGYTF
>TRBV27|TRBJ2-1|TRBD2|15|.
TGTGCCAGCAGGTCCGATAGCGGGCTATACAATGAGCAGTTCTTC
CASRSDSGLYNEQFF
>TRBV19|TRBJ1-2|.|12|.
TGTGCCAGTAGTATAGCTCGGGGTGGCTACACCTTC
CASSIARGGYTF
>TRBV6-2/TRBV6-3|TRBJ2-5|TRBD1|17|.
TGTGCCAGCAGTTACCCAAGAGACAGGGGGCTTCGAGAGACCCAGTACTTC
CASSYPRDRGLRETQYF
>TRBV4-1|TRBJ2-6|TRBD2|18|.
TGCGCCAGCAGCCAAGATGGGAGGGTCAGCTCTGGGGCCAACGTCCTGACTTTC
CASSQDGRVSSGANVLTF
>TRBV20-1|TRBJ1-6|.|15|once
TGCAGTGCTAGTGAGCGAAGCTCCTATAATTCACCCCTCCACTTT
CSASERSSYNSPLHF
>TRBV7-2|TRBJ1-1|TRBD1|14|.
TGTGCCAGCAGCCTCGACAGGGGACCCACTGAAGCTTTCTTT
CASSLDRGPTEAFF
>TRBV19|TRBJ1-2|TRBD1|16|.
TGTGCCAGTAGTTTAACCGGGACAGGAAAAATATATGGCTACACCTTC
CASSLTGTGKIYGYTF
>TRBV4-1|TRBJ2-7|TRBD2|15|few
TGCGCCAGCAGCCAAGACGACAGCGGGGGATACGAGCAGTACTTC
CASSQDDSGGYEQYF
>TRBV4-3|TRBJ1-2|TRBD1|17|.
TGCGCCAGCAGCCAAGAATTGACAGGGGGCGTTGGCTATGGCTACACCTTC
CASSQELTGGVGYGYTF
>TRBV27|TRBJ1-2|.|15|once
TGTGCCAGCAGTTTTGGAATAGACGGGAACTATGGCTACACCTTC
CASSFGIDGNYGYTF
>TRBV18|TRBJ2-3|TRBD2|15|.
TGTGCCAGCTCACCGGCGGGAGTGAGTACAGATACGCAGTATTTT
CASSPAGVSTDTQYF
>TRBV24-1|TRBJ2-1|TRBD2|18|.
TGTGCCACCAGTGATCCCGGGACTAGCGGGAGGCAATACAATGAGCAGTTCTTC
CATSDPGTSGRQYNEQFF
>TRBV2|TRBJ1-5|.|18|.
TGTGCCAGCGGGTTGGGCAGGGCCTTGAACGAGGGCAATCAGCCCCAGCATTTT
CASGLGRALNEGNQPQHF
>TRBV6-5|TRBJ1-3|.|16|.
TGTGCCAGCAGTTACGCCCGGGGAGCGGGTGGAAACACCATATATTTT
CASSYARGAGGNTIYF
>TRBV7-9|TRBJ2-7|.|15|.
TGTGCCAGCAGCTCGTCCCGGACAGACCCCTACGAGCAGTACTTC
CASSSSRTDPYEQYF